These 2 T cell receptor beta chains were all obtained from the same sample, sequenced in a study of blood T cell repertoires in COVID-19. TCRdb's table, derived via immunoSEQ multiplex PCR, lists solely in-frame clones and lacks some. The sample carries approximately 140,000 clones, about nine tenths recorded once. The specimen sequenced was peripheral blood. These receptors were obtained from a human donor in a cohort sampled during active COVID-19.

This chain uses TRBV7-2 with TRBJ2-3; a possible D gene is TRBD2 (6 bases). The CDR3 length is 15 residues. V was clipped by 3 bases and J by 4 bases, with 14 bases between them. The V gene's germline CDR1 is SGHTA and CDR2 FQGNSA. The DNA for the CDR3 is TGTGCCAGCAGCTTCGGCGGGGAGTGGGCAGATACGCAGTATTTT. Its translation is CASSFGGEWADTQYF.

The rearrangement uses TRBV5-1 and TRBJ2-1; the D is unclear. CDR1 and CDR2 from the germline V gene are SGHRS and YFSETQ. Between the trimmed V and J ends, which lost 0 bases and 0 bases, there was a span of 10 bases. The CDR3 extends over 16 amino acids. In DNA form, the CDR3 reads TGCGCCAGCAGCTTGGCCGGTCATATCTCCTACAATGAGCAGTTCTTC. Its translation is CASSLAGHISYNEQFF.